This T cell receptor beta chain was recovered during a study of T-cell reconstitution after alpha-beta-depleted transplantation in children. From germline, CDR1 is SGHRS and CDR2 YFSETQ. V was pared by 5 bases and J by 5 bases, with 16 bases between. This CDR3 has 14 residues. This clonotype was seen many times. Using unique molecular identifiers, the investigators prepared the TCRbeta library. One entry per CDR3 protein results from TCRdb running MiXCR on the PCR reads. The table records around 500,000 distinct CDR3 sequences, 12% of them present only once. This chain joins TRBV5-1 and TRBJ2-5; tentative D call: TRBD2 (5 bases). Here the sequenced sample was PBMCs from the stem cell graft donor, taken from the stem cell graft. This receptor was taken from a human donor who donated a stem cell graft to a child with combined immunodeficiency. CDR3 loop: CASSFVGRGETQYF. CDR3 in DNA: TGCGCCAGCAGTTTTGTAGGAAGAGGGGAGACCCAGTACTTC. Supplemented by reference TRBV5-1 and TRBJ2-5, the full variable domain reads KAGVTQTPRYLIKTRGQQVTLSCSPISGHRSVSWYQQTPGQGLQFLFEYFSETQRNKGNFPGRFSGRQFSNSRSEMNVSTLELGDSALYLCASSFVGRGETQYFGPGTRLLVL.